These 3 T cell receptor beta chains were sequenced from one sample in a study of T cell repertoires in cytomegalovirus infection. TCRdb analysed the reads with MiXCR anew, one entry per CDR3 protein. Of some 700,000 distinct CDR3 sequences listed, about 40% were seen once; the top ten hold under 3%. Sequencing used PBMCs. The receptors originated from a human donor in good health (CMV status not recorded). Some clones in this sample may be carry-over from other donors' samples.

Turning to this clonotype: Lacking the conserved final phenylalanine or tryptophan, this CDR3 likely reflects a read error. The chain carries TRBV27 and TRBJ2-2; 7 nucleotides match TRBD1. Germline V gives CDR1 MNHEY, CDR2 SMNVEV (reference sequence). The CDR3 is 14 amino acids. V gave up 2 bases and J gave up 6 bases; unmatched junction bases: 3. CDR3 residues: CASSLRQGAGELFL. Written as DNA, the CDR3 is TGTGCCAGCAGTTTAAGGCAGGGGGCCGGGGAGCTGTTTTTG.

V usage is TRBV4-1 and J usage is TRBJ2-5; TRBD2 matches 10 bases. CDR1 MGHRA and CDR2 YSYEKL come from the germline V gene. The J segment lost 4 bases and the V segment lost 0 bases, leaving 2 bases of the junction unmatched. The CDR3 consists of 15 residues. The CDR3 protein is CASSQDLAGVETQYF. The CDR3 DNA is TGCGCCAGCAGCCAAGACCTAGCGGGAGTAGAGACCCAGTACTTC.

This clonotype was counted only a few times. This sequence joins TRBV3-1 and TRBJ2-2, with TRBD2 as a possible D gene (5 bases). CDR3 length: 14 residues. Trimming pared 6 bases from V and 6 bases from J, leaving 14 bases between. The germline gives CDR1 LGHDT, CDR2 YNNKEL (reference sequence). The CDR3 protein is CASRGGVEAGELFF. DNA of the CDR3: TGTGCCAGCAGAGGTGGGGTGGAGGCCGGGGAGCTGTTTTTT.